This TCR beta chain was recorded in a study of blood T cell repertoires in COVID-19. Repertoires were generated with immunoSEQ multiplex PCR, while TCRdb's copy carries only in-frame clones and drops some. Among fewer than 200,000 clones listed, 80% to 90% were seen once. There are 13 residues in the CDR3. With V trimmed by 2 bases and J by 11 bases, 6 bases remained unmatched. Germline V CDR1 and CDR2: SEHNR, FQNEAQ (reference sequence). Material: PBMCs or T cells enriched from blood (not recorded which). The chain has TRBV7-9 and TRBJ2-1; TRBD1 matches at 7 bases. This TCR derives from a woman between 50 and 59 years old in a cohort exposed to, infected with or recovered from COVID-19 (not recorded which). CDR3 region: CASSLPQDRQQFF. The CDR3 coding sequence is TGTGCCAGCAGCTTACCCCAGGACAGGCAGCAGTTCTTC.